One and the same sample provided the 30 T cell receptor beta chains below, sequenced in a study of identical twins. One entry per CDR3 protein results from TCRdb running MiXCR on the 5' RACE reads. Altogether some 760,000 distinct CDR3 sequences are present, about 18% being singletons, with the ten largest covering over 10%. These sequences were also reported in another study, on T cells expressing NK-cell markers.

Sequenced sample: PBMCs. The source is a woman under 30 in good health.

This clonotype was detected once. The chain couples TRBV28 to TRBJ2-7, with 9 bases that match TRBD2. Germline loops: CDR1 MDHEN, CDR2 SYDVKM. Trimming at V came to 4 bases and at J to 3 bases, leaving 4 bases not matched to a gene. This CDR3 region has 14 residues. The CDR3 reads CASSSNSGSYEQYF. The CDR3 region has the DNA TGTGCCAGCAGTTCAAATAGCGGGAGCTACGAGCAGTACTTC.

This clonotype was detected ten times or more. The V gene is TRBV7-2, the J gene TRBJ2-7; unclear D gene. Germline CDR1 and CDR2: SGHTA and FQGNSA. The CDR3 totals 13 residues. V was cut by 3 bases and J by 3 bases, with 9 bases left in between. The chain's CDR3 is CASSFAGVYEQYF. The CDR3 coding sequence is TGTGCCAGCAGCTTCGCAGGTGTCTACGAGCAGTACTTC.

In this sample, this clonotype turned up a few times. V and J are TRBV20-1 and TRBJ2-2, with D hard to call. Germline V gives CDR1 DFQATT, CDR2 SNEGSKA (reference sequence). V was shortened by 3 bases and J by 3 bases, with 8 bases between the two germline ends. The CDR3 sequence is 13 residues long. The CDR3 reads CSARAADTGELFF. The CDR3 bases are TGCAGTGCTAGGGCGGCGGACACCGGGGAGCTGTTTTTT.

The rearrangement links TRBV20-1 to TRBJ2-3; 9 bases align to TRBD2. Trimming at V came to 3 bases and at J to 2 bases, leaving 9 bases not matched to a gene. This CDR3 has 16 residues. Looked up from germline, CDR1 is DFQATT and CDR2 is SNEGSKA (reference sequence). The CDR3 DNA sequence: TGCAGTGCTAGTCCGGTCGGACTAGCGTCCACAGATACGCAGTATTTT. It yields the protein CSASPVGLASTDTQYF.

This clonotype was seen a handful of times. The rearrangement links TRBV7-2 to TRBJ1-5; no definite D call. Germline loops: CDR1 SGHTA, CDR2 FQGNSA. This CDR3 is built from 13 residues. V was shortened by 4 bases and J by 1 base, with 5 bases between the two germline ends. The CDR3 DNA reads as TGTGCCAGCAGCTCCTGGAGCAATCAGCCCCAGCATTTT. This encodes CASSSWSNQPQHF.

This rearrangement joins TRBV11-3 to TRBJ2-7; no clear D gene. The ends were cut back, 1 base at V and 6 bases at J, with 13 bases in the middle. This CDR3 region has 14 residues. Germline values: CDR1 SGHNT, CDR2 YENEEA. This CDR3 is CASSLGTTISEQYF. The CDR3 nucleotides are TGTGCCAGCAGCTTAGGAACTACCATCAGCGAGCAGTACTTC.

The chain uses TRBV20-1 and TRBJ1-1, with 10 bases matching TRBD1. Trimming cost V 1 base and J 4 bases; bases outside gene matches: 6. This CDR3 region has 15 residues. Germline V gives CDR1 DFQATT, CDR2 SNEGSKA (reference sequence). CDR3 amino acids: CSARGDRGGGTEAFF. The CDR3 nucleotides are TGCAGTGCTAGAGGGGACAGGGGAGGTGGCACTGAAGCTTTCTTT.

The chain recombines TRBV12-3 or TRBV12-4 with TRBJ2-5; 7 bases are a match to TRBD1. The trim removed 6 bases at V and 4 bases at J, leaving 11 bases unmatched. The CDR3 loop spans 15 amino acids. The CDR3 nucleotides read TGTGCCAGCAGCGCAGGGACAGCCCGAGGAGAGACCCAGTACTTC. Protein product: CASSAGTARGETQYF.

This clonotype was found a few times. The chain carries TRBV6-2 or TRBV6-3 and TRBJ2-7; 8 bases align to TRBD2. The V segment lost 4 bases and the J segment 5 bases; nucleotides outside the gene matches: 13. From germline, CDR1 is MNHEY and CDR2 SVGEGT. The CDR3 covers 16 residues. CDR3 in amino acids: CASSSLLSGSWDEQYF. The CDR3 coding sequence is TGTGCCAGCAGTTCTCTACTGAGCGGGAGCTGGGACGAGCAGTACTTC.

This clonotype has a handful of counts. The rearrangement joins TRBV12-3 or TRBV12-4 to TRBJ1-3; 8 bases align to TRBD1. The CDR3 covers 16 residues. V lost 6 bases and J lost 0; bases outside the gene matches: 7. The CDR3 DNA is TGTGCCAGCAGCCCGACAGGGGCCCGCTCTGGAAACACCATATATTTT. This encodes CASSPTGARSGNTIYF.

The gene calls are TRBV6-5 and TRBJ2-7; D is possibly TRBD1 or TRBD2 (7 bases each). Looked up from germline, CDR1 is MNHEY and CDR2 is SVGAGI. The CDR3 totals 16 residues. The V and J ends lost 0 bases and 7 bases respectively, with 19 bases between them. CDR3 sequence: CASSYSIGKRDSEQYF. CDR3 DNA sequence: TGTGCCAGCAGTTACTCGATCGGAAAGCGGGACAGTGAGCAGTACTTC.

This clonotype was seen a few times. CDR3 sequence (DNA): TGTGCCAGCAAAATCCCCGGGACAGGGAACGAGTACGAGCAGTACTTC. Its protein product is CASKIPGTGNEYEQYF. This chain uses TRBV28 with TRBJ2-7, with 9 bases that match TRBD1. Trimming removed 7 bases from V and 4 bases from J; junction bases left unmatched: 14. Germline V gene lookup returns CDR1 MDHEN and CDR2 SYDVKM. The CDR3 consists of 16 residues.

The chain uses TRBV5-1 and TRBJ2-5, with D unclear. The CDR3 loop spans 13 amino acids. Between the trimmed V and J ends, which lost 0 bases and 3 bases, there was a span of 6 bases. Germline V gene data show CDR1 as SGHRS and CDR2 as YFSETQ. The CDR3 DNA sequence: TGCGCCAGCAGCTTGGCCGCGGAAGAGACCCAGTACTTC. As protein: CASSLAAEETQYF.

This clonotype appeared a few times. This chain joins TRBV20-1 and TRBJ1-4; TRBD1 aligns across 7 bases. Germline lookup yields CDR1 DFQATT and CDR2 SNEGSKA (reference sequence). The CDR3 consists of 13 residues. The V gene end was trimmed by 2 bases and the J gene end by 8 bases; junction bases not matched to a gene: 5. The CDR3 region has the DNA TGCAGTGCTAGACGGGACAGCGGGGAAAAACTGTTTTTT. This gives the protein CSARRDSGEKLFF.

This clonotype appeared a few times. The rearrangement uses TRBV6-5 and TRBJ1-2; tentatively, D is TRBD1 (5 bases). This CDR3 has 13 amino acids. V was clipped by 4 bases and J by 7 bases, with 13 bases between them. Germline V gene data show CDR1 as MNHEY and CDR2 as SVGAGI. The CDR3 here is CASSSGFGLGYTF. CDR3 DNA sequence: TGTGCCAGCAGTTCAGGGTTCGGCCTTGGCTACACCTTC.

This clonotype was found a few times. This sequence joins TRBV20-1 and TRBJ2-4; D is ambiguous. There are 13 residues in the CDR3. Germline assignment: CDR1 DFQATT and CDR2 SNEGSKA (reference sequence). V dropped 7 bases and J dropped 2 bases, with 12 bases sitting between them. Here the CDR3 DNA reads TGCAGTGTTTGGGGTGACACCAAAAACATTCAGTACTTC. Protein product: CSVWGDTKNIQYF.

This clonotype was recorded at least ten times. V and J are TRBV7-9 and TRBJ2-3; 8 bases line up with TRBD2. Germline V gene sequence: CDR1 SEHNR, CDR2 FQNEAQ (reference sequence). The CDR3 runs 16 residues. The ends lost 3 bases at V and 4 bases at J; junction bases unmatched: 9. The CDR3, as DNA: TGTGCCAGCAGCTTTCCTAGCGGGCGCGGGGCAGATACGCAGTATTTT. It is translated as CASSFPSGRGADTQYF.

This clonotype was seen a handful of times. The V call is TRBV15, the J call TRBJ1-4; no clear D. The CDR3 runs to 15 residues. The V and J ends lost 5 bases and 6 bases respectively, with 16 bases between them. Per germline, CDR1 LNHNV and CDR2 YYDKDF (reference sequence). CDR3 DNA: TGTGCCACCAGCGTGGCCGGGATCTTCGATGAAAAACTGTTTTTT. This gives the protein CATSVAGIFDEKLFF. Together with reference TRBV15 and TRBJ1-4, the CDR3 gives the full variable domain: DAMVIQNPRYQVTQFGKPVTLSCSQTLNHNVMYWYQQKSSQAPKLLFHYYDKDFNNEADTPDNFQSRRPNTSFCFLDIRSPGLGDTAMYLCATSVAGIFDEKLFFGSGTQLSVL.

The chain joins TRBV29-1 to TRBJ2-2; the D gene is possibly TRBD2 (6 bases). This CDR3 is built from 15 residues. CDR1 and CDR2 (germline): SQVTM, ANQGSEA. CDR3 sequence reads: CSVLVAGLNTGELFF. CDR3 in DNA: TGCAGTGTCCTTGTGGCGGGATTGAACACCGGGGAGCTGTTTTTT.

This clonotype was seen a few times. The chain is built from TRBV20-1 and TRBJ1-1, with D unresolved. The ends were cut back, 4 bases at V and 0 bases at J, with 6 bases in the middle. The CDR3 is made up of 12 amino acids. Germline values: CDR1 DFQATT, CDR2 SNEGSKA (reference sequence). For the CDR3, the DNA is TGCAGTGCTACTAGATTGAACACTGAAGCTTTCTTT. It specifies CSATRLNTEAFF.

Comment on this clonotype: The junction differs from germline at one of its ends, possibly a read error. V usage is TRBV7-7 and J usage is TRBJ2-5; D is unresolved. The CDR3 runs to 15 residues. CDR1 is SSHAT and CDR2 is FNYEAQ in the germline V gene (reference sequence). Written as DNA, the CDR3 is TGTGCTAGCAGCTTTGGGCACCGGGCTCAAGAGACCCAGTACTTC. Translation gives CASSFGHRAQETQYF. Filled out from reference TRBV7-7 and TRBJ2-5, the complete variable domain reads GAGVSQSPRYKVTKRGQDVTLRCDPISSHATLYWYQQALGQGPEFLTYFNYEAQPDKSGLPSDRFSAERPEGSISTLTIQRTEQRDSAMYRCASSFGHRAQETQYFGPGTRLLVL.

This chain joins TRBV20-1 and TRBJ2-7; D is possibly TRBD2 (5 bases). CDR1 is DFQATT, CDR2 SNEGSKA, per germline (reference sequence). The V gene lost 5 bases and the J gene lost 6 bases, with 11 bases spanning the gap. The CDR3 totals 11 residues. For the CDR3, the DNA is TGCAGTGCTGCGGGCCCGTTCGAGCAGTACTTC. Translation: CSAAGPFEQYF.

J is TRBJ2-3 and V is TRBV20-1; D may correspond to TRBD1 or TRBD2 (7 bases each). Germline V gives CDR1 DFQATT, CDR2 SNEGSKA (reference sequence). The CDR3 extends over 17 amino acids. The germline V and J ends were trimmed by 1 base and 2 bases, with 19 bases remaining between them. As DNA, the CDR3 is TGCAGTGCTAGAGTAGGGGGCGGGGGCCTCCCCACAGATACGCAGTATTTT. Protein product: CSARVGGGGLPTDTQYF.

This clonotype was seen a single time. The chain employs TRBV3-1 and TRBJ2-5, with 10 bases fitting TRBD2. With 4 bases clipped from V and 3 bases from J, the junction kept 5 bases outside the gene matches. This CDR3 is built from 15 residues. Germline V gene data show CDR1 as LGHDT and CDR2 as YNNKEL (reference sequence). CDR3 region: CASSRPAGGKETQYF. CDR3 nucleotide sequence: TGTGCCAGCAGCCGGCCAGCGGGGGGGAAAGAGACCCAGTACTTC.

The chain is built from TRBV20-1 and TRBJ1-2, with D possibly being TRBD1 (5 bases). Trimming took off 6 bases at V and 3 bases at J, with 17 bases between the two ends. Germline V gives CDR1 DFQATT, CDR2 SNEGSKA (reference sequence). The CDR3 is made up of 14 amino acids. The DNA for the CDR3 is TGCAGTGCCCTACCTGCCCGGGGGTACTATGGCTACACCTTC. This gives the protein CSALPARGYYGYTF.

This clonotype was seen a few times. Here the CDR3 DNA reads TGTGCCATCACAGGGTCGGGGGGGCTCAACAATGAGCAGTTCTTC. Translation: CAITGSGGLNNEQFF. The genes are TRBV10-3 and TRBJ2-1, with TRBD2 identical over 8 bases. CDR1 and CDR2 from the germline V gene are ENHRY and SYGVKD. Trimming at V came to 7 bases and at J to 5 bases, leaving 10 bases not matched to a gene. The CDR3 length is 15 residues.

V gene TRBV20-1 combines with J gene TRBJ2-5; D is unclear. There are 15 residues in the CDR3. CDR1 and CDR2 from the germline V gene are DFQATT and SNEGSKA (reference sequence). V shed 0 bases and J shed 5 bases, with 16 bases lying between them. This CDR3 reads CSAREHLRARETQYF. The CDR3 bases are TGCAGTGCTAGAGAACATTTACGAGCCCGGGAGACCCAGTACTTC.

The chain has TRBV20-1 and TRBJ2-1; maybe TRBD2 (6 bases). The length of the CDR3 is 11 residues. V was clipped by 4 bases and J by 11 bases, with 12 bases between them. Germline V lookup: CDR1 DFQATT, CDR2 SNEGSKA (reference sequence). In nucleotides, the CDR3 is TGCAGTGCTACATTAGCGGCGCAGCAGTTCTTC. It specifies CSATLAAQQFF.

This rearrangement joins TRBV18 to TRBJ1-5, with unresolved D. The V end was cut by 3 bases, the J end by 2 bases, with 11 bases between. Germline lookup yields CDR1 KGHSH and CDR2 LQKENI. The CDR3 spans 15 residues. The CDR3 nucleotides are TGTGCCAGCTCACCGCCTGGTAGAGGCAATCAGCCCCAGCATTTT. This translates into CASSPPGRGNQPQHF.

The rearrangement uses TRBV6-5 and TRBJ2-3; D is ambiguous. Germline CDR1 MNHEY, CDR2 SVGAGI. The CDR3 loop spans 14 amino acids. Trimming removed 3 bases from V and 3 bases from J, with 10 bases in between. CDR3 sequence (DNA): TGTGCCAGCAGTTATAACTCGAGAACAGATACGCAGTATTTT. Translated: CASSYNSRTDTQYF.